The source of this T cell receptor (beta chain) is a study of T cells in Graves' hyperthyroidism and ophthalmopathy. Study summary: Any treatment followed the collection of peripheral blood at initial diagnosis. Whole-study findings and limits: Researchers report that a 13 V-J model separated ophthalmopathy from stable hyperthyroidism.

This clonotype was counted many times. The antigen is undetermined. Ophthalmopathy cases scored 3 or more on the Clinical Activity Score and 4 or more on NOSPECS grade, with duration below 3 months. V was clipped by 5 bases and J by 1 base, with 9 bases between them. This CDR3 is built from 14 residues. There were TCR beta CDR3 regions amplified from RNA transcripts. The HTBI primer set served for first-round RT-PCR of the TCR CDR3. MiXCR was run by TCRdb on the multiplex PCR reads, yielding one entry per CDR3 protein. Of approximately 610,000 distinct CDR3 sequences detected, about 14% appear once; the ten largest clones hold roughly 4.5%.

The sample taken for sequencing was blood. The chain carries TRBV12-3 or TRBV12-4 and TRBJ1-3; a possible D gene is TRBD1 (5 bases). The sequence was obtained from a woman in her 40s with Graves' ophthalmopathy. The CDR3 here is CASSPGGSGNTIYF. DNA for the CDR3: TGTGCCAGCAGTCCGGGGGGATCTGGAAACACCATATATTTT.